The clone carrying this TCR beta chain has a single count. No antigen is known for it. This sample was included in a study of early stage breast cancer tumors. Sequencing used immunoSEQ multiplex PCR; TCRdb keeps in-frame clones, though not all of them. The sample lists roughly 57,000 clones, over 80% seen once, with around 5% in the top ten. Study conclusions and caveats: Blood repertoires resembled normal breast more than tumor. Tumors had roughly 2.3-fold higher T cell density and higher clonality than adjacent normal breast tissue.

The sample taken for sequencing was blood. This clonotype was sampled from a person between 70 and 80 years old with breast cancer.

The CDR3 here is CASTSGQGGNEQFF. CDR3 DNA sequence: TGCGCCAGCACCTCGGGGCAGGGGGGCAATGAGCAGTTCTTC. This chain links TRBV5-1 with TRBJ2-1; a possible D gene is TRBD1 (7 bases). The length of the CDR3 is 14 residues. The ends were cut back, 6 bases at V and 6 bases at J, with 16 bases in the middle. Germline CDR1 is SGHRS and CDR2 is YFSETQ.